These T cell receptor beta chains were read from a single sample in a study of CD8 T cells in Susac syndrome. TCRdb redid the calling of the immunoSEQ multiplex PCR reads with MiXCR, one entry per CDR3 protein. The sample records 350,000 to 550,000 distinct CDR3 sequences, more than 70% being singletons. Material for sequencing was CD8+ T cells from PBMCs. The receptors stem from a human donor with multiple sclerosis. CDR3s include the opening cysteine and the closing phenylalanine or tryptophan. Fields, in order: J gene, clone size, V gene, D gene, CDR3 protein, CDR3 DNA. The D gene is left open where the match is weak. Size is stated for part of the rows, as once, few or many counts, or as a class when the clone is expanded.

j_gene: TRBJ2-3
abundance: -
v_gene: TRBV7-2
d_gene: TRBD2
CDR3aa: CASSQASREGGTDTQYF
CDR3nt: TGTGCCAGCAGCCAAGCTTCGCGGGAGGGCGGCACAGATACGCAGTATTTT

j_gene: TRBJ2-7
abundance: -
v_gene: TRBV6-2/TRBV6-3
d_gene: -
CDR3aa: CASSSGPLHEQYF
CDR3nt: TGTGCCAGCAGTAGTGGCCCCCTACACGAGCAGTACTTC

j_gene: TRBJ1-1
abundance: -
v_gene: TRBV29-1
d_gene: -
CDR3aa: CSVVTDNTEAFF
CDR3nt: TGCAGCGTTGTTACGGATAACACTGAAGCTTTCTTT

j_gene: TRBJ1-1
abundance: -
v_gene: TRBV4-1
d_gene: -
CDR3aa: CASSQDPAAGMNTEAFF
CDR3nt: TGCGCCAGCAGCCAAGATCCGGCAGCCGGGATGAACACTGAAGCTTTCTTT

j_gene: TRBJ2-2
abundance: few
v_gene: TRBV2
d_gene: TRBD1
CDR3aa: CASSGTGDTGELFF
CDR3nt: TGTGCCAGTTCCGGGACAGGGGACACCGGGGAGCTGTTTTTT

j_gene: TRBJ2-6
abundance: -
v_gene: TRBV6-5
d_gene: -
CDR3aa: CASSYSLRAQSSGANVLTF
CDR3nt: TGTGCCAGCAGTTACTCGTTACGGGCCCAGAGCTCTGGGGCCAACGTCCTGACTTTC

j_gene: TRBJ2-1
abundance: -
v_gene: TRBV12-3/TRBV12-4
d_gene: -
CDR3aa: CASSFTGSEQFF
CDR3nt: TGTGCCAGCAGTTTTACAGGGTCTGAGCAGTTCTTC

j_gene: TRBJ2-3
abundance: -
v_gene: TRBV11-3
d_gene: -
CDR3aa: CASSLGGGRFPDTQYF
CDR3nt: TGTGCCAGCAGCTTAGGGGGAGGACGTTTCCCAGATACGCAGTATTTT

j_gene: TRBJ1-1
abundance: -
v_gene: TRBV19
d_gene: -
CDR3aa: CASSISPGPSTEAFF
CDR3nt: TGTGCCAGTAGTATAAGTCCGGGACCGAGCACTGAAGCTTTCTTT

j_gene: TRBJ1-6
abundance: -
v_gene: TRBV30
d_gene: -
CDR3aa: CAWGRGTGNSPLHF
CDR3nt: TGTGCCTGGGGTCGGGGGACCGGTAATTCACCCCTCCACTTT

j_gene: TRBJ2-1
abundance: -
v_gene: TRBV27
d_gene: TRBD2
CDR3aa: CASSVTSEGPYNEQFF
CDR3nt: TGTGCCAGCAGTGTGACTAGCGAAGGCCCCTACAATGAGCAGTTCTTC

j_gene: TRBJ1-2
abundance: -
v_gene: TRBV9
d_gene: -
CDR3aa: CASSGPGTLVYTF
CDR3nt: TGTGCCAGCAGCGGCCCCGGGACACTCGTCTACACCTTC

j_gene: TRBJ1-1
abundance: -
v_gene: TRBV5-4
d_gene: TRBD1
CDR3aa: CASTGQGFTEAFF
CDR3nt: TGTGCCAGCACCGGACAGGGATTTACTGAAGCTTTCTTT

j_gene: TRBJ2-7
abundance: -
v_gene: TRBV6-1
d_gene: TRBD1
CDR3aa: CASSDDIGQAGEQYF
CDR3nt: TGTGCCAGCAGTGACGACATTGGACAGGCTGGCGAGCAGTACTTC

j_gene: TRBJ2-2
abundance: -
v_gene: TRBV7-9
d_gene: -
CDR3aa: CASSPEGPNTGELFF
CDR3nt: TGTGCCAGCAGCCCCGAAGGACCGAACACCGGGGAGCTGTTTTTT

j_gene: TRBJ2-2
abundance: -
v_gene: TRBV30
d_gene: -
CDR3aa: CAWSVTQAAGEPFF
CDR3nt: TGTGCCTGGAGTGTAACTCAGGCCGCCGGGGAGCCGTTTTTT

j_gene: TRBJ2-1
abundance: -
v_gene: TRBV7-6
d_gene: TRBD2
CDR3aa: CASSPSAGAYNEQFF
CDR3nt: TGTGCCAGCAGCCCCTCAGCGGGAGCTTACAATGAGCAGTTCTTC

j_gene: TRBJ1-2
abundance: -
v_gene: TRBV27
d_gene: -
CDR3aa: CASSLKQGDVHGYTF
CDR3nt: TGTGCCAGCAGTTTAAAGCAGGGCGATGTCCATGGCTACACCTTC

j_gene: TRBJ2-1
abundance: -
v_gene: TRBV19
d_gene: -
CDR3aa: CASSIKGTYNEQFF
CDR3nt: TGTGCCAGTAGTATTAAGGGGACCTACAATGAGCAGTTCTTC

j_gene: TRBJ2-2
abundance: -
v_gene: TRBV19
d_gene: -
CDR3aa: CASISAGELFF
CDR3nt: TGTGCCAGTATATCGGCCGGGGAGCTGTTTTTT

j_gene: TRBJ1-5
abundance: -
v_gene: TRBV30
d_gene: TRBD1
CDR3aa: CAWSVGTGNQPQHF
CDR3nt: TGTGCCTGGAGTGTAGGGACAGGTAATCAGCCCCAGCATTTT

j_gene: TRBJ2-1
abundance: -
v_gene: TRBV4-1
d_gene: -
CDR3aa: CASSRSSGAGNEQFF
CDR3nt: TGCGCCAGCAGCCGATCGTCGGGGGCGGGGAATGAGCAGTTCTTC

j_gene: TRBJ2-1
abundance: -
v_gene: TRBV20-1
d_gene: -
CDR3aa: CSAPGTFDNNEQFF
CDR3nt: TGCAGTGCTCCCGGGACTTTTGACAACAATGAGCAGTTCTTC

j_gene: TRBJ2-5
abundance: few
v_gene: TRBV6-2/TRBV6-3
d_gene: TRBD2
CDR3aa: CASSYPAGGRQTQYF
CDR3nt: TGTGCCAGCAGTTACCCCGCGGGGGGGCGACAGACCCAGTACTTC

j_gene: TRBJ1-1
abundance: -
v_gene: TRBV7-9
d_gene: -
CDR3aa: CASSSVGQPNTEAFF
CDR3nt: TGTGCCAGCAGCTCCGTAGGACAGCCGAACACTGAAGCTTTCTTT

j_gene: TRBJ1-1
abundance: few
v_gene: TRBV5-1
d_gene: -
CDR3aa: CASSLGSPGGTEAFF
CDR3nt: TGCGCCAGCAGCTTAGGGTCCCCGGGGGGCACTGAAGCTTTCTTT

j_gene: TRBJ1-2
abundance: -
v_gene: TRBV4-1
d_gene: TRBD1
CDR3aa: CASSHFTGDYGYTF
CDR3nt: TGCGCCAGCAGCCACTTCACAGGGGACTATGGCTACACCTTC

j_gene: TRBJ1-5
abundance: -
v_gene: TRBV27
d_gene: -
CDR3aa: CASSLSLGGSNQPQHF
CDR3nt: TGTGCCAGCAGTTTATCATTAGGGGGGAGCAATCAGCCCCAGCATTTT

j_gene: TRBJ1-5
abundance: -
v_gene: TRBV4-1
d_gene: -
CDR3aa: CASSQDRADYYSNQPQHF
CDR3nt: TGCGCCAGCAGCCAAGATAGGGCAGATTACTATAGCAATCAGCCCCAGCATTTT

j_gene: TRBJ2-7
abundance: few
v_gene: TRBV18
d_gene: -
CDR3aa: CASSPPAASYEQYF
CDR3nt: TGTGCCAGCTCACCACCGGCAGCCTCCTACGAGCAGTACTTC

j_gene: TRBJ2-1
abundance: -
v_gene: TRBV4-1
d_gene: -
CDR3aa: CASSPGPGSFSYNEQFF
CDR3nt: TGCGCCAGCAGCCCGGGGCCGGGCAGCTTCTCCTACAATGAGCAGTTCTTC

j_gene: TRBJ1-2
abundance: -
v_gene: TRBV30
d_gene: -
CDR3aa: CAWTEYHYGYTF
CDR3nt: TGTGCCTGGACAGAATATCACTATGGCTACACCTTC

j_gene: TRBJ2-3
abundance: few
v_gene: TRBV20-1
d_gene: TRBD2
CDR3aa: CSADSGEWSDTQYF
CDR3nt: TGCAGTGCCGATAGCGGGGAGTGGTCAGATACGCAGTATTTT

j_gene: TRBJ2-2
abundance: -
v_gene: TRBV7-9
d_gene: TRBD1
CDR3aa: CASSRTKIGGSNTGELFF
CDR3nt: TGTGCCAGCAGCCGAACAAAAATAGGGGGCTCAAACACCGGGGAGCTGTTTTTT

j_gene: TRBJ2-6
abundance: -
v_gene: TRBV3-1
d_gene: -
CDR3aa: CASSQEDGGLAGANVLTF
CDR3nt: TGTGCCAGCAGCCAAGAGGACGGAGGCTTGGCTGGGGCCAACGTCCTGACTTTC

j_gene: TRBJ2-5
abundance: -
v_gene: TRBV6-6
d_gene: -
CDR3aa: CASGVNPTETQYF
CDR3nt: TGTGCCAGCGGGGTCAACCCGACGGAGACCCAGTACTTC

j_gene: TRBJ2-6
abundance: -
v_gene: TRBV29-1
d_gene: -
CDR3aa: CSVEGTVSASGANVLTF
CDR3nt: TGCAGCGTTGAAGGGACAGTTAGTGCCTCTGGGGCCAACGTCCTGACTTTC

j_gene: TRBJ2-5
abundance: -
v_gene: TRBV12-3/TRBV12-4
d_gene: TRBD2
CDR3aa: CASSREGVTQYF
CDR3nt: TGTGCCAGCAGCCGGGAGGGGGTGACCCAGTACTTC

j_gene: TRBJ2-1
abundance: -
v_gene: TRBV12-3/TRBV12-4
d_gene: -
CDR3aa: CASSQGIAEQFF
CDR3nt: TGTGCCAGCAGCCAGGGCATAGCTGAGCAGTTCTTC

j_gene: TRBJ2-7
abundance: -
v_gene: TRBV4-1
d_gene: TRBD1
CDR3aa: CASSQEDRGLYEQYF
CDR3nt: TGCGCCAGCAGCCAAGAGGACAGGGGGCTCTACGAGCAGTACTTC

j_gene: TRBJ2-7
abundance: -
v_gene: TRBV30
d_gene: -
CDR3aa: CASSRAAISSYEQYF
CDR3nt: TGTGCCAGCAGCCGGGCCGCGATAAGCTCCTACGAGCAGTACTTC

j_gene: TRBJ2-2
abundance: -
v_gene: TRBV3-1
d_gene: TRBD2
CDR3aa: CASSQERLAETNTGELFF
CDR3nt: TGTGCCAGCAGCCAAGAAAGACTAGCGGAAACGAACACCGGGGAGCTGTTTTTT

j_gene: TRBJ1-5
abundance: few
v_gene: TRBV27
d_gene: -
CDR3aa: CASSPGGEGNQPQHF
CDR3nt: TGTGCCAGCAGTCCGGGGGGAGAGGGCAATCAGCCCCAGCATTTT

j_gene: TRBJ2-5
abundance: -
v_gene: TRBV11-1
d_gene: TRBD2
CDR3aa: CASSLRQERLSGRARETQYF
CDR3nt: TGTGCCAGCAGCTTACGACAGGAGCGCCTTAGCGGGAGGGCCCGAGAGACCCAGTACTTC

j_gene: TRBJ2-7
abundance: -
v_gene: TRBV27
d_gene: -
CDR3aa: CASSTPQGYEQYF
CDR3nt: TGTGCCAGCAGTACGCCCCAGGGCTACGAGCAGTACTTC

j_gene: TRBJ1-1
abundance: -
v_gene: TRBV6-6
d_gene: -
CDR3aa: CASSYEGPVYTEAFF
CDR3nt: TGTGCCAGCAGTTACGAGGGGCCCGTCTACACTGAAGCTTTCTTT

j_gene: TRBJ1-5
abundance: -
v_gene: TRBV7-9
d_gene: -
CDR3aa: CASSLALGGADSNQPQHF
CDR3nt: TGTGCCAGCAGCTTAGCGTTGGGGGGCGCCGATAGCAATCAGCCCCAGCATTTT

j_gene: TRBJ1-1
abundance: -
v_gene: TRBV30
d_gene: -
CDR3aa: CAWTLYTEAFF
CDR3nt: TGTGCCTGGACCCTCTACACTGAAGCTTTCTTT

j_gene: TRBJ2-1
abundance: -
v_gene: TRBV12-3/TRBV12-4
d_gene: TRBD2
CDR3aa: CASSGTSGSYEQFF
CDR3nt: TGTGCCAGCAGTGGGACTAGCGGGAGCTATGAGCAGTTCTTC

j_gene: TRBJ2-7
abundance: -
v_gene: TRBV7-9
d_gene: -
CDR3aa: CASSPSEGPYEQYF
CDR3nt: TGTGCCAGCAGCCCCTCAGAGGGTCCCTACGAGCAGTACTTC

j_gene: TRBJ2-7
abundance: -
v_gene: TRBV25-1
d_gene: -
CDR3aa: CASSEYATTSFYEQYF
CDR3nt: TGTGCCAGCAGTGAATATGCCACTACCAGTTTCTACGAGCAGTACTTC

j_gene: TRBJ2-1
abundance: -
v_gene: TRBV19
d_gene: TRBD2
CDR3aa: CASQTSGNYNEQFF
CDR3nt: TGTGCCAGCCAAACTAGCGGTAACTACAATGAGCAGTTCTTC

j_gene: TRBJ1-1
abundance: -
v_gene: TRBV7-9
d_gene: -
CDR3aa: CASSLDSVALGQGAFF
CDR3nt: TGTGCCAGCAGCTTAGATTCTGTGGCGTTGGGGCAGGGAGCTTTCTTT

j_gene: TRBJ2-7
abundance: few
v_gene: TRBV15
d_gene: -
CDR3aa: CATSRDRAESSYEQYF
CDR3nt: TGTGCCACCAGCAGAGATCGGGCAGAGAGCTCCTACGAGCAGTACTTC

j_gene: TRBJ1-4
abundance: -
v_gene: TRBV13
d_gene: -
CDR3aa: CASSVYQEAGQEKLFF
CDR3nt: TGTGCCAGCAGCGTCTACCAGGAAGCCGGCCAGGAAAAACTGTTTTTT

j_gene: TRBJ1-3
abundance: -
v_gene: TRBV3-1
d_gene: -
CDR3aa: CASSDDKGPSRRTIYF
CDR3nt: TGTGCCAGCAGCGATGATAAAGGACCTTCACGAAGGACCATATATTTT

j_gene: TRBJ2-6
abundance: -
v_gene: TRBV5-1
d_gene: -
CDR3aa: CASSLGTDGANVLTF
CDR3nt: TGCGCCAGCAGCTTGGGGACGGACGGGGCCAACGTCCTGACTTTC